Listed below are T cell receptor beta chains from one sample, sequenced in a study of human T cells and chemical hapten exposure. TCRdb recomputed calls from the reads with MiXCR, one row per CDR3 protein. The sample carries fewer than 150,000 distinct CDR3 sequences, 8.5% recorded once. The sample comprised whole blood. These receptors all stem from a human donor in good health. Some clones in this sample may be carry-over from other donors' samples. CDR3s include the opening cysteine and the closing phenylalanine or tryptophan. A D gene is named only where the DNA matches it firmly. Some rows have no size entry. The others give once, few or many, or a class for an expanded clone.

many	TRBV30	TRBD2	TRBJ2-1	CAWRLSGSGRYNEQFF	TGTGCCTGGAGACTGAGCGGGAGCGGTCGGTACAATGAGCAGTTCTTC
few	TRBV6-4	TRBD1	TRBJ2-2	CASRTPGQPNTGELFF	TGTGCCAGCAGGACCCCGGGACAGCCTAACACCGGGGAGCTGTTTTTT
few	TRBV3-1	NA	TRBJ1-2	CASSQVTVNYGYTF	TGTGCCAGCAGCCAGGTGACAGTGAACTATGGCTACACCTTC
NA	TRBV7-9	TRBD1	TRBJ2-7	CASSLMDRVYEQYF	TGTGCCAGCAGCTTAATGGACAGGGTCTACGAGCAGTACTTC
few	TRBV7-2	TRBD1	TRBJ2-1	CASSLGPTGTGEDEQFF	TGTGCCAGCAGCTTAGGGCCAACCGGGACAGGTGAGGATGAGCAGTTCTTC
few	TRBV5-1	NA	TRBJ2-5	CASSLDLIQETQYF	TGCGCCAGCAGCTTGGACCTAATCCAAGAGACCCAGTACTTC
many	TRBV7-2	TRBD1	TRBJ1-5	CASSLVQGANQPQHF	TGTGCCAGCAGCTTAGTTCAGGGGGCAAATCAGCCCCAGCATTTT
NA	TRBV27	TRBD2	TRBJ2-1	CASTLVLGGGNEQFF	TGTGCCAGCACCCTAGTCCTGGGGGGGGGTAATGAGCAGTTCTTC
NA	TRBV10-3	NA	TRBJ1-4	CATSRGGEEKLFF	TGTGCCACCTCTCGGGGAGGGGAAGAAAAACTGTTTTTT
NA	TRBV7-9	NA	TRBJ1-1	CASSLVLRTEAFF	TGTGCCAGCAGCTTAGTTCTTCGGACTGAAGCTTTCTTT
NA	TRBV27	NA	TRBJ2-1	CASSTPSSYNEQFF	TGTGCCAGCTCGACTCCGAGCTCCTACAATGAGCAGTTCTTC